The 25 T cell receptor beta chains below come from one sample, sequenced in a study of T cells in Graves' hyperthyroidism and ophthalmopathy. Using RNA transcripts as the source, TCR beta CDR3 regions were amplified. The primer set for the first-round RT-PCR of the TCR CDR3 was HTBI. TCRdb passed the multiplex PCR reads through MiXCR, listing each CDR3 protein once. The sample has some 500,000 distinct CDR3 sequences, around 14% seen once. The sample comprised blood. Receptor source: a woman younger than 30 with Graves' hyperthyroidism.

This clonotype was counted many times. The chain carries TRBV29-1 and TRBJ1-1, with TRBD1 identical over 10 bases. J was trimmed by 4 bases and V by 5 bases; bases with no gene match: 7. The CDR3 is 14 amino acids. Germline CDR1 is SQVTM and CDR2 is ANQGSEA. The CDR3: CSVTGTGDGTEAFF. The CDR3 bases are TGCAGCGTTACCGGGACAGGGGATGGCACTGAAGCTTTCTTT.

The chain has TRBV29-1 and TRBJ1-1; D is undetermined. The ends were cut back, 7 bases at V and 4 bases at J, with 13 bases in the middle. CDR3 size: 12 residues. Germline CDR1 and CDR2: SQVTM and ANQGSEA. CDR3 region: CSARREITEAFF. DNA for the CDR3: TGCAGCGCTAGGCGGGAGATCACTGAAGCTTTCTTT.

This clonotype was picked up many times. The rearrangement links TRBV7-3 to TRBJ2-1; 14 positions agree with TRBD2. Germline V gene data show CDR1 as SGHTA and CDR2 as FQGTGA. V dropped 5 bases and J dropped 6; count of bases not matched to a gene: 9. This CDR3 comprises 17 residues. The CDR3: CASSPPTGTSGSNEQFF. The CDR3 DNA follows: TGTGCCAGCAGCCCCCCAACCGGGACTAGCGGGAGCAATGAGCAGTTCTTC. The entire variable domain, with the rest obtained from reference TRBV7-3 and TRBJ2-1, is as follows: GAGVSQTPSNKVTEKGKYVELRCDPISGHTALYWYRQSLGQGPEFLIYFQGTGAADDSGLPNDRFFAVRPEGSVSTLKIQRTERGDSAVYLCASSPPTGTSGSNEQFFGPGTRLTVL.

At least ten counts were recorded for this clonotype. The chain joins TRBV7-9 to TRBJ2-2; D perhaps matches TRBD2 (5 bases). V lost 11 bases and J 0 bases, leaving 13 bases between the germline ends. Germline V gives CDR1 SEHNR, CDR2 FQNEAQ (reference sequence). This CDR3 is 14 amino acids long. This CDR3 reads CAGESGTNTGELFF. The CDR3 DNA sequence: TGTGCCGGGGAGAGCGGAACGAACACCGGGGAGCTGTTTTTT.

This clonotype was found a few times. The CDR3: CSGTTSGSAYNEQFF. The DNA of the CDR3 is TGCAGTGGGACGACTAGCGGGAGTGCCTACAATGAGCAGTTCTTC. The chain couples TRBV20-1 to TRBJ2-1; the match to TRBD2 covers 12 bases. Germline-derived CDR1 and CDR2 are DFQATT and SNEGSKA (reference sequence). Trimming removed 7 bases from V and 2 bases from J; junction bases left unmatched: 6. The CDR3 sequence is 15 residues long.

The V and J genes are TRBV20-1 and TRBJ2-2, with 7 positions matching TRBD1. V lost 6 bases and J lost 8; bases outside the gene matches: 18. The germline gives CDR1 DFQATT, CDR2 SNEGSKA (reference sequence). The CDR3 is 16 amino acids. The CDR3 sequence is CSASALKGGLVGELFF. In nucleotides, the CDR3 is TGCAGTGCCTCGGCCCTCAAAGGGGGCTTGGTTGGGGAGCTGTTTTTT.

This clonotype was observed at least ten times. This chain joins TRBV6-5 and TRBJ1-1; D possibly corresponds to TRBD1 (5 bases). This CDR3 is 13 amino acids long. Germline V gene sequence: CDR1 MNHEY, CDR2 SVGAGI. V lost 8 bases to trimming and J lost 0 bases, with 10 bases between them. The CDR3 region has the DNA TGTGCCAGCGGGGACTCACTGAACACTGAAGCTTTCTTT. Translation: CASGDSLNTEAFF.

This clonotype has a count of ten or more. The rearrangement uses TRBV3-1 and TRBJ2-5; D is unclear. Germline values: CDR1 LGHDT, CDR2 YNNKEL (reference sequence). Trimming took 0 bases from V and 0 from J, leaving 2 bases between them. The CDR3 is 13 amino acids. CDR3 coding DNA: TGTGCCAGCAGCCAAGAGAACCAAGAGACCCAGTACTTC. This sequence encodes CASSQENQETQYF.

There are a few counts of this clonotype. This chain uses TRBV5-1 with TRBJ1-1; D gene ambiguous. CDR1 and CDR2 from the germline V gene are SGHRS and YFSETQ. V was cut by 0 bases and J by 1 base, with 10 bases left in between. CDR3 size: 15 residues. The CDR3 region has the DNA TGCGCCAGCAGCTTGGGTGGCCAGACGAACACTGAAGCTTTCTTT. It specifies CASSLGGQTNTEAFF.

This clonotype has a count of ten or more. The chain recombines TRBV15 with TRBJ1-1, with a tentative D call TRBD1 (6 bases). Germline values: CDR1 LNHNV, CDR2 YYDKDF (reference sequence). This CDR3 is built from 13 residues. V lost 7 bases to trimming and J lost 1 base, with 10 bases between them. The CDR3 reads CATTKQGNTEAFF. The CDR3, as DNA: TGTGCCACCACCAAACAGGGGAACACTGAAGCTTTCTTT.

There are many counts of this clonotype. V usage is TRBV7-9 and J usage is TRBJ2-7, with TRBD1 as a possible D gene (6 bases). Germline V gives CDR1 SEHNR, CDR2 FQNEAQ (reference sequence). V lost 8 bases, J lost 4 bases, and 15 bases lay in between. The CDR3 totals 13 residues. The CDR3 coding sequence is TGTGCCAGCGAGATGGGCAGGGGATACGAGCAGTACTTC. This encodes CASEMGRGYEQYF.

This clonotype was seen at least ten times. The chain uses TRBV27 and TRBJ2-2, with unresolved D. The CDR3 is made up of 14 amino acids. From germline, CDR1 is MNHEY and CDR2 SMNVEV (reference sequence). Trimming took off 2 bases at V and 0 bases at J, with 4 bases between the two ends. In nucleotides, the CDR3 is TGTGCCAGCAGTTTACCGGCGAACACCGGGGAGCTGTTTTTT. It translates to CASSLPANTGELFF.

This clonotype was recorded many times. The genes are TRBV6-1 and TRBJ1-6; TRBD1 matches at 7 bases. Germline loops: CDR1 MNHNS, CDR2 SASEGT. The CDR3 is made up of 14 amino acids. V was clipped by 5 bases and J by 14 bases; unmatched bases: 12. CDR3 bases: TGTGCCAGCAGTTACGGAGGAAGGGGGCGATCCCTCCACTTT. Its protein is CASSYGGRGRSLHF.

This clonotype was detected ten times or more. The rearrangement links TRBV18 to TRBJ1-1; D is unresolved. This CDR3 has 15 amino acids. V lost 0 bases to trimming and J lost 3 bases, with 11 bases between them. The germline V gene encodes CDR1 KGHSH and CDR2 LQKENI. CDR3 sequence: CASSPPVGSDTEAFF. DNA for the CDR3: TGTGCCAGCTCACCACCGGTAGGTAGTGACACTGAAGCTTTCTTT.

This clonotype was counted many times. V and J are TRBV10-3 and TRBJ1-1, with unresolved D. The CDR3 totals 14 residues. Germline CDR1 is ENHRY and CDR2 is SYGVKD. V lost 5 bases and J lost 0, with 10 bases in between. The CDR3 region is CAISPDGMNTEAFF. In DNA form, the CDR3 reads TGTGCCATCAGTCCGGACGGCATGAACACTGAAGCTTTCTTT.

The V call is TRBV29-1, the J call TRBJ1-3, with D tentatively TRBD1 (5 bases). V gave up 4 bases and J gave up 4 bases, with 11 bases separating them. This CDR3 has 13 residues. The germline CDR1 and CDR2 sequences are SQVTM and ANQGSEA. The DNA for the CDR3 is TGCAGCGTTGGACAGACCCTAGGAAACACCATATATTTT. The encoded protein is CSVGQTLGNTIYF.

The chain employs TRBV15 and TRBJ1-1, with TRBD1 matching over 9 bases. The V segment lost 1 base and the J segment 0 bases; nucleotides outside the gene matches: 6. Germline values: CDR1 LNHNV, CDR2 YYDKDF (reference sequence). The CDR3 runs to 17 residues. The CDR3 DNA reads as TGTGCCACCAGCAGAGCAACAGGGGGCGACATGAACACTGAAGCTTTCTTT. Its translation is CATSRATGGDMNTEAFF.

In this sample, this clonotype turned up many times. The chain joins TRBV29-1 to TRBJ1-1; the D is unclear. There are 12 residues in the CDR3. Germline V gene data show CDR1 as SQVTM and CDR2 as ANQGSEA. V gave up 5 bases and J gave up 1 base, with 8 bases separating them. The CDR3 DNA is TGCAGCGTTAAGGTGGCGAACACTGAAGCTTTCTTT. This codes for CSVKVANTEAFF.

This clonotype has ten or more counts. The chain recombines TRBV3-1 with TRBJ1-2; D ambiguous. Germline-derived CDR1 and CDR2 are LGHDT and YNNKEL (reference sequence). This CDR3 spans 16 amino acids. Trimming pared 0 bases from V and 5 bases from J, leaving 16 bases between. In nucleotides, the CDR3 is TGTGCCAGCAGCCAAGAAGGGTCTGGTGGATTGTATGGCTACACCTTC. It encodes CASSQEGSGGLYGYTF. Filled out from reference TRBV3-1 and TRBJ1-2, the complete variable domain reads DTAVSQTPKYLVTQMGNDKSIKCEQNLGHDTMYWYKQDSKKFLKIMFSYNNKELIINETVPNRFSPKSPDKAHLNLHINSLELGDSAVYFCASSQEGSGGLYGYTFGSGTRLTVV.

This clonotype appeared many times. V usage is TRBV30 and J usage is TRBJ1-1; no reliable D call. Trimming took 4 bases from V and 1 from J, leaving 4 bases between them. The CDR3 is 11 amino acids. Looked up from germline, CDR1 is GTSNPN and CDR2 is SVGIG (reference sequence). CDR3 amino acids: CAWKQNTEAFF. The CDR3 DNA is TGTGCCTGGAAGCAGAACACTGAAGCTTTCTTT.

This clonotype has a count of ten or more. The CDR3 region has the DNA TGCACGCTCCCCTCGGGGCCAGCGGGAGAGTGGGGTGAGCAGTTCTTC. This codes for CTLPSGPAGEWGEQFF. The V gene is TRBV20-1, the J gene TRBJ2-1; 8 bases agree with TRBD2. CDR1 and CDR2 from the germline V gene are DFQATT and SNEGSKA (reference sequence). CDR3 length: 16 amino acids.

This clonotype appeared many times. This sequence joins TRBV3-1 and TRBJ2-5; TRBD1 or TRBD2 may be the D gene (7 bases each). The CDR3 contains 15 residues. In germline, CDR1 is LGHDT, CDR2 YNNKEL (reference sequence). Between the trimmed V and J ends, which lost 2 bases and 9 bases, there was a span of 19 bases. CDR3 in amino acids: CASSQQPGGVWAQYF. The CDR3 DNA sequence: TGTGCCAGCAGCCAACAGCCAGGGGGGGTATGGGCCCAGTACTTC.

The table lists this clonotype with a few counts. The chain couples TRBV14 to TRBJ2-2, with D possibly being TRBD1 (6 bases). Germline CDR1 and CDR2: SGHDN and FVKESK. With 0 bases removed from V and 7 bases from J, the gap between germline ends came to 15 bases. The CDR3 spans 16 residues. The CDR3 loop reads CASSQENRDVVGELFF. The CDR3, as DNA: TGTGCCAGCAGCCAAGAAAACAGGGATGTAGTCGGGGAGCTGTTTTTT. Variable domain in full (rest from reference TRBV14 and TRBJ2-2): EAGVTQFPSHSVIEKGQTVTLRCDPISGHDNLYWYRRVMGKEIKFLLHFVKESKQDESGMPNNRFLAERTGGTYSTLKVQPAELEDSGVYFCASSQENRDVVGELFFGEGSRLTVL.

This clonotype has a count of ten or more. This chain connects TRBV11-1 to TRBJ1-2; 8 bases match TRBD1. This CDR3 spans 16 amino acids. The V and J ends lost 2 bases and 2 bases, in that order; junction bases with no gene match: 7. Germline V gene lookup returns CDR1 SGHAT and CDR2 FQDESV (reference sequence). CDR3 sequence: CASSLNAGQANYGYTF. CDR3 DNA: TGTGCCAGCAGCTTAAATGCGGGACAGGCCAACTATGGCTACACCTTC.

This clonotype was seen more than once but under ten times. A much larger clone sits a single nucleotide away, making a read error possible. The CDR3 DNA reads as TGTGCCAGCAGTCGGGGATCTCACGCAGATACGCAGTATTTT. Amino acids: CASSRGSHADTQYF. The chain couples TRBV12-3 or TRBV12-4 to TRBJ2-3; a weak D match, TRBD2 (5 bases). The V gene lost 5 bases and the J gene lost 4 bases, with 13 bases spanning the gap. This CDR3 has 14 amino acids.